This paragraph reports one TCR beta chain. The CDR3 consists of 11 residues. With 11 bases removed from V and 4 bases from J, the gap between germline ends came to 10 bases. Germline V gives CDR1 MNHEY, CDR2 SVGAGI. Measured with immunoSEQ multiplex PCR; TCRdb has only the in-frame clones, and not every one. The table records tens of thousands of clones, around 93% of them present only once. The data belong to a study of control samples from healthy donors and cancer patients. The clonotype was recovered from a woman between 35 and 50 years old with head and neck cancer. Sequenced material: PBMCs. The chain has TRBV6-5 and TRBJ2-3; tentatively, D is TRBD1 (6 bases). CDR3 nucleotides: TGTGCCGCCAGGGGTGCAGATACGCAGTATTTT. It yields the protein CAARGADTQYF.